The 26 T cell receptor beta chains given below trace back to one sample, sequenced in a study of blood T cell repertoires in COVID-19. Only in-frame clones appear in the TCRdb table, and some are missing; sequencing was by immunoSEQ multiplex PCR. The sample carries 200,000 or so clones, around 83% recorded once. Material for sequencing was peripheral blood. The receptors shown here come from a man aged 40-50 years who had recovered from COVID-19.

This clone was observed a handful of times. The gene calls are TRBV28 and TRBJ1-1, with 10 nucleotides matching TRBD1. Germline assignment: CDR1 MDHEN and CDR2 SYDVKM. The CDR3 totals 15 residues. Germline trimming cut 2 bases from V and 7 bases from J; bases unmatched to any gene: 7. The CDR3 DNA follows: TGTGCCAGCAGTTTACCGACAGGGGGCTCAGGTGAAGCTTTCTTT. This encodes CASSLPTGGSGEAFF. Full variable domain (rest looked up from reference TRBV28 and TRBJ1-1): DVKVTQSSRYLVKRTGEKVFLECVQDMDHENMFWYRQDPGLGLRLIYFSYDVKMKEKGDIPEGYSVSREKKERFSLILESASTNQTSMYLCASSLPTGGSGEAFFGQGTRLTVV.

This rearrangement joins TRBV5-1 to TRBJ2-2; D may be TRBD2 (6 bases). CDR1 and CDR2 from the germline V gene are SGHRS and YFSETQ. The CDR3 has 16 residues. V lost 4 bases to trimming and J lost 2 bases, with 15 bases between them. The CDR3 DNA reads as TGCGCCAGCAGCCACCCCGGGGGATTAAACACCGGGGAGCTGTTTTTT. This gives the protein CASSHPGGLNTGELFF.

This chain connects TRBV27 to TRBJ2-2; D call uncertain. Germline-derived CDR1 and CDR2 are MNHEY and SMNVEV (reference sequence). This CDR3 comprises 14 residues. Trimming took 6 bases from V and 3 from J, leaving 11 bases between them. This chain's CDR3 is CASRAVDDTGELFF. CDR3 nucleotide sequence: TGTGCCAGCAGGGCGGTGGATGACACCGGGGAGCTGTTTTTT.

This clone was detected once. This chain connects TRBV6-5 to TRBJ1-2, with D possibly being TRBD1 (5 bases). The CDR3 extends over 13 amino acids. Trimming removed 6 bases from V and 8 bases from J, with 16 bases in between. The germline CDR1 and CDR2 sequences are MNHEY and SVGAGI. The CDR3, as DNA: TGTGCCAGCAGCCAGAGGCAGGGTGGGGGCTACACCTTC. The encoded protein is CASSQRQGGGYTF.

The V gene is TRBV7-2, the J gene TRBJ2-5; unclear D gene. This CDR3 region has 13 residues. V was cut by 2 bases and J by 1 base, with 5 bases left in between. CDR1 SGHTA and CDR2 FQGNSA come from the germline V gene. CDR3: CASSLSAQETQYF. The CDR3 DNA follows: TGTGCCAGCAGCTTAAGCGCCCAAGAGACCCAGTACTTC.

The chain is built from TRBV2 and TRBJ2-1; D is perhaps TRBD2 (6 bases). The length of the CDR3 is 11 residues. The ends were cut back, 4 bases at V and 11 bases at J, with 9 bases in the middle. Germline CDR1 SNHLY, CDR2 FYNNEI. The CDR3 DNA reads as TGTGCCAGCAGTGGGGGGAGGAAGCAGTTCTTC. Translating gives CASSGGRKQFF.

The CDR3 nucleotides read TGTGCCAGCAGCGATGGGCCGGGGGGGGTTTCACCCCTCCACTTT. Protein product: CASSDGPGGVSPLHF. V and J are TRBV9 and TRBJ1-6; a possible D gene is TRBD1 (5 bases). The V gene's germline CDR1 is SGDLS and CDR2 YYNGEE. V was shortened by 3 bases and J by 9 bases, with 16 bases between the two germline ends. This CDR3 contains 15 residues. Full variable domain (outside the CDR3, taken from reference TRBV9 and TRBJ1-6): DSGVTQTPKHLITATGQRVTLRCSPRSGDLSVYWYQQSLDQGLQFLIQYYNGEERAKGNILERFSAQQFPDLHSELNLSSLELGDSALYFCASSDGPGGVSPLHFGNGTRLTVT.

The genes are TRBV27 and TRBJ1-4; no firm D call. There are 14 residues in the CDR3. V was shortened by 3 bases and J by 8 bases, with 13 bases between the two germline ends. CDR1 MNHEY and CDR2 SMNVEV come from the germline V gene (reference sequence). The CDR3 loop reads CASSFDYYAEKLFF. The CDR3 region has the DNA TGTGCCAGCAGTTTCGACTATTATGCGGAAAAACTGTTTTTT.

The V gene is TRBV11-2, the J gene TRBJ1-5; no clear D gene. Germline assignment: CDR1 SGHAT and CDR2 FQNNGV. The CDR3 is 13 residues long. V was cut by 1 base and J by 5 bases, with 6 bases left in between. The CDR3 DNA follows: TGTGCCAGCAGCTTAGCTACAGATCAGCCCCAGCATTTT. Translated, it gives CASSLATDQPQHF.

In its sample, this clone was seen a few times. The chain carries TRBV6-6 and TRBJ2-1; D is unclear. The CDR3 covers 16 residues. Per the germline V gene, CDR1 is MNHNY and CDR2 is SVGAGI (reference sequence). V lost 5 bases, J lost 0 bases, and 14 bases lay in between. Here the CDR3 reads CASSHNRVSSYNEQFF. DNA for the CDR3: TGTGCCAGCAGTCACAACCGGGTCAGCTCCTACAATGAGCAGTTCTTC.

In this sample, this clone turned up once. The rearrangement joins TRBV10-3 to TRBJ2-7; a weak D match, TRBD2 (5 bases). V shed 4 bases and J shed 0 bases, with 7 bases lying between them. Germline CDR1 is ENHRY and CDR2 is SYGVKD. The CDR3 extends over 13 amino acids. CDR3 amino acids: CAISGGSSYEQYF. For the CDR3, the DNA is TGTGCCATCAGTGGAGGGTCCTCCTACGAGCAGTACTTC.

This clone was seen a few times. This chain uses TRBV11-2 with TRBJ2-4; tentative D call: TRBD1 (7 bases). CDR3 size: 18 residues. The ends were cut back, 5 bases at V and 0 bases at J, with 20 bases in the middle. Germline V gene data show CDR1 as SGHAT and CDR2 as FQNNGV. Here the CDR3 DNA reads TGTGCCAGCAGCCGCGGGACAGCTCTTACCTTAGCCAAAAACATTCAGTACTTC. It yields the protein CASSRGTALTLAKNIQYF.

The chain employs TRBV21-1 and TRBJ2-2; the table's D call, TRBD1, was not checked against the DNA. TRBV21-1 is a documented pseudogene. The CDR3 has 17 amino acids. The CDR3: CASSKILPGPNTGELFF. DNA for the CDR3: TGTGCCAGCAGCAAAATCCTCCCAGGGCCAAACACCGGGGAGCTGTTTTTT.

This chain connects TRBV4-3 to TRBJ1-6; 9 bases match TRBD1. V lost 0 bases and J lost 3; bases outside the gene matches: 6. CDR1 is LGHNA, CDR2 YSLEER, per germline. This CDR3 is built from 18 residues. The DNA for the CDR3 is TGCGCCAGCAGCCAAGACGCGGGACAGGGTGTCTATAATTCACCCCTCCACTTT. Translating it yields CASSQDAGQGVYNSPLHF.

The rearrangement uses TRBV5-1 and TRBJ2-5, with 11 positions matching TRBD2. The CDR3 totals 15 residues. The germline gives CDR1 SGHRS, CDR2 YFSETQ. Germline trimming cut 6 bases from V and 2 bases from J; bases unmatched to any gene: 6. The CDR3 sequence: CASTKTSGVQETQYF. DNA of the CDR3: TGCGCCAGCACCAAGACTAGCGGGGTACAAGAGACCCAGTACTTC.

This clone was recorded a few times. The chain combines TRBV19 with TRBJ2-3, with no clear D. Trimming removed 5 bases from V and 0 bases from J, with 9 bases in between. Germline V gene lookup returns CDR1 LNHDA and CDR2 SQIVND (reference sequence). CDR3 length equals 14 residues. This CDR3 reads CASSAVSSTDTQYF. The CDR3, as DNA: TGTGCCAGTAGTGCGGTTAGTAGCACAGATACGCAGTATTTT. Full variable domain (rest looked up from reference TRBV19 and TRBJ2-3): DGGITQSPKYLFRKEGQNVTLSCEQNLNHDAMYWYRQDPGQGLRLIYYSQIVNDFQKGDIAEGYSVSREKKESFPLTVTSAQKNPTAFYLCASSAVSSTDTQYFGPGTRLTVL.

The chain carries TRBV7-6 and TRBJ1-3; perhaps TRBD1 as D (5 bases). The V end lost 2 bases, the J end lost 4 bases, and 12 bases lay between the germline ends. The CDR3 totals 15 residues. The germline V gene has CDR1 SGHVS and CDR2 FNYEAQ. In DNA form, the CDR3 reads TGTGCCAGCAGCTTAAGGCTGGGGCAGGGAAACACCATATATTTT. Protein product: CASSLRLGQGNTIYF.

The chain links TRBV5-6 to TRBJ2-1, with 11 bases lining up with TRBD2. The junction had 7 bases not matched to a gene; V was cut back by 4 bases and J by 4 bases. This CDR3 spans 16 amino acids. CDR1 and CDR2 (germline): SGHDT, YYEEEE. CDR3 nucleotides: TGTGCCAGCAGCACGGAACTAGCGGGGGTGTACAATGAGCAGTTCTTC. Its translation is CASSTELAGVYNEQFF. The full variable domain, its missing parts supplied by reference TRBV5-6 and TRBJ2-1, is DAGVTQSPTHLIKTRGQQVTLRCSPKSGHDTVSWYQQALGQGPQFIFQYYEEEERQRGNFPDRFSGHQFPNYSSELNVNALLLGDSALYLCASSTELAGVYNEQFFGPGTRLTVL.

The chain has TRBV29-1 and TRBJ2-3; D is ambiguous. This CDR3 region has 15 residues. V shed 5 bases and J shed 0 bases, with 15 bases lying between them. The germline gives CDR1 SQVTM, CDR2 ANQGSEA. CDR3 DNA sequence: TGCAGCGTTTACTGGCGGCAATCTAGCACAGATACGCAGTATTTT. This sequence encodes CSVYWRQSSTDTQYF.

The V gene is TRBV11-3, the J gene TRBJ1-1, with D perhaps TRBD1 (5 bases). CDR1 SGHNT and CDR2 YENEEA come from the germline V gene. There are 15 residues in the CDR3. V lost 4 bases to trimming and J lost 6 bases, with 18 bases between them. CDR3 in DNA: TGTGCCAGCAGCTCAAGGGGAGGGTCGGGGGCTGAAGCTTTCTTT. Its protein is CASSSRGGSGAEAFF.

This chain connects TRBV12-5 to TRBJ1-6, with D perhaps matching TRBD1 (6 bases). The CDR3 contains 18 residues. The germline V and J ends were trimmed by 0 bases and 0 bases, with 12 bases remaining between them. The germline V gene has CDR1 LGHNT and CDR2 FRNRAP. The CDR3 region has the DNA TGTGCTAGTGGTTTGGTCAGGCTAGGGGGCTCCTATAATTCACCCCTCCACTTT. It yields the protein CASGLVRLGGSYNSPLHF.

The V gene is TRBV7-9, the J gene TRBJ1-2; D gene ambiguous. The V end was cut by 3 bases, the J end by 4 bases, with 12 bases between. CDR1 SEHNR and CDR2 FQNEAQ come from the germline V gene (reference sequence). This CDR3 spans 14 amino acids. The CDR3 region is CASSFGSDSYGYTF. CDR3 nucleotides: TGTGCCAGCAGCTTCGGCTCAGACTCCTATGGCTACACCTTC.

This clone was recorded a few times. The chain recombines TRBV30 with TRBJ2-7, with 7 bases matching TRBD1. CDR3 length: 16 amino acids. With V trimmed by 0 bases and J by 5 bases, 13 bases remained unmatched. Germline V lookup: CDR1 GTSNPN, CDR2 SVGIG (reference sequence). Written as DNA, the CDR3 is TGTGCCTGGAGTGTACTCGTGTCAGGGGGATTAAACGAGCAGTACTTC. This encodes CAWSVLVSGGLNEQYF.

This chain connects TRBV9 to TRBJ1-2; D remains ambiguous. V was trimmed by 3 bases and J by 4 bases, leaving 16 bases between them. This CDR3 is 15 amino acids long. Per the germline V gene, CDR1 is SGDLS and CDR2 is YYNGEE. DNA for the CDR3: TGTGCCAGCAGCGGGACGACTAGTTCCTCCTATGGCTACACCTTC. Amino acids: CASSGTTSSSYGYTF.

V usage is TRBV7-2 and J usage is TRBJ1-3, with a possible D match to TRBD1 (5 bases). Germline V gene lookup returns CDR1 SGHTA and CDR2 FQGNSA. The CDR3 totals 16 residues. Deletions cut 1 base from V and 0 bases from J, with 10 bases between. The DNA for the CDR3 is TGTGCCAGCAGCTTAGTGGGGGGGGTCTCTGGAAACACCATATATTTT. This gives the protein CASSLVGGVSGNTIYF.

The chain links TRBV6-5 to TRBJ1-2; TRBD1 matches at 9 bases. Germline CDR1 and CDR2: MNHEY and SVGAGI. The V segment lost 8 bases and the J segment 5 bases; nucleotides outside the gene matches: 9. The CDR3 runs 14 residues. CDR3 sequence (DNA): TGTGCCAGCGGGGACCGGGACAGGGTGTATGGCTACACCTTC. Translated: CASGDRDRVYGYTF.